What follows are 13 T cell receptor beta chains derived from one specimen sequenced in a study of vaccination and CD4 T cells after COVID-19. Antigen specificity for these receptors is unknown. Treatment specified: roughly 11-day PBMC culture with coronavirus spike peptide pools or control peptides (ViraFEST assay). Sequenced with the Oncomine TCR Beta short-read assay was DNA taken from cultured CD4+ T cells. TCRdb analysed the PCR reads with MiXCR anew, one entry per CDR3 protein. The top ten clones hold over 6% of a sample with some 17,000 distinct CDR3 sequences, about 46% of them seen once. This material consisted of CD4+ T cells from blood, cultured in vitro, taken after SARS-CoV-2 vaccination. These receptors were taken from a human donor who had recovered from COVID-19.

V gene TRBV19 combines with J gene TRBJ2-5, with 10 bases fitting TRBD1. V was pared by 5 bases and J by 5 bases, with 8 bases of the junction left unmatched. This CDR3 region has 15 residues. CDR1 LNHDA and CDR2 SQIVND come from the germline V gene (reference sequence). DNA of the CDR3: TGTGCCAGTAGTTACGGGACAGGGGTGTCGGAGACCCAGTACTTC. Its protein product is CASSYGTGVSETQYF.

The CDR3 region has the DNA TGTGCCAGCAGTTACTCGCTAGCGGGAGCAGATACGCAGTATTTT. Its protein product is CASSYSLAGADTQYF. The chain is built from TRBV6-2 or TRBV6-3 and TRBJ2-3, with 10 positions matching TRBD2. Per germline, CDR1 MNHEY and CDR2 SVGEGT. Germline trimming cut 0 bases from V and 4 bases from J; bases unmatched to any gene: 1. CDR3 length equals 15 residues.

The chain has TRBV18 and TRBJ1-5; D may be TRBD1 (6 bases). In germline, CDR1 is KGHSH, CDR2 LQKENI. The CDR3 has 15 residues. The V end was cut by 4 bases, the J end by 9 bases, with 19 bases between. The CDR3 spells CASSQGGPGLRPQHF. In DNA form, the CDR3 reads TGTGCCAGCTCACAGGGGGGCCCGGGGCTACGGCCCCAGCATTTT.

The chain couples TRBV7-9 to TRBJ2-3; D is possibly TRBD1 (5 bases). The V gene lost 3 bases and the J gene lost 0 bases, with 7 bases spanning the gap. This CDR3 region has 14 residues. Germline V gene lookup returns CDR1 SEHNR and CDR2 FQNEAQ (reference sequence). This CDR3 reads CASSLTDSTDTQYF. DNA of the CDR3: TGTGCCAGCAGCTTGACAGATAGCACAGATACGCAGTATTTT. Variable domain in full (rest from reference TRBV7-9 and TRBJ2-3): DTGVSQNPRHKITKRGQNVTFRCDPISEHNRLYWYRQTLGQGPEFLTYFQNEAQLEKSRLLSDRFSAERPKGSFSTLEIQRTEQGDSAMYLCASSLTDSTDTQYFGPGTRLTVL.

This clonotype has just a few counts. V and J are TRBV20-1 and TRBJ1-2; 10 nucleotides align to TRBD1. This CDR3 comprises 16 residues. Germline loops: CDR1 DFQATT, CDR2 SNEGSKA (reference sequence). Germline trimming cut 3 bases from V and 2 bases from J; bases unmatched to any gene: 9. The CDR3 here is CSARGGTGQGNYGYTF. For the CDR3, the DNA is TGCAGTGCTAGGGGGGGGACGGGACAGGGGAACTATGGCTACACCTTC.

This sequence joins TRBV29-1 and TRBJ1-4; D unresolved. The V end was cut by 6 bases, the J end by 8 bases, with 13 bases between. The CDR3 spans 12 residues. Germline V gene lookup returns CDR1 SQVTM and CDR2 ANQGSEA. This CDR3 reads CSVQASGEKLFF. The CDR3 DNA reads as TGCAGCGTCCAAGCGTCGGGGGAAAAACTGTTTTTT.

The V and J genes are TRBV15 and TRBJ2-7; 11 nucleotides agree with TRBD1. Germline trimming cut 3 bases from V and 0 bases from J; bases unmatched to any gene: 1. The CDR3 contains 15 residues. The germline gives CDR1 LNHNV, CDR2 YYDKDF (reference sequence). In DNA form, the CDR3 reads TGTGCCACCAGCAGGGACAGGGGGCACTCCTACGAGCAGTACTTC. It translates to CATSRDRGHSYEQYF.

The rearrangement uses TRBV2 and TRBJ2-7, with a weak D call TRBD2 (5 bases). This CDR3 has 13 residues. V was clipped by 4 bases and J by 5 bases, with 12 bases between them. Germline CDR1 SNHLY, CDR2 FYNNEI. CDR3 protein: CASSGLWTDEQYF. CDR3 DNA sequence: TGTGCCAGCAGTGGGCTATGGACTGACGAGCAGTACTTC.

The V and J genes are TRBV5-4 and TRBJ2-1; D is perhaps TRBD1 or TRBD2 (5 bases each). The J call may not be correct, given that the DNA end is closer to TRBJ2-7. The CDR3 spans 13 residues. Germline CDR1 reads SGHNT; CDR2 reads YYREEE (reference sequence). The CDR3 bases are TGTGCCAGCAGCACCGGGACCCCCCCCGAGCAGTACTTC. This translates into CASSTGTPPEQYF.

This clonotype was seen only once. CDR3: CASSQGSLLAVNRGRVYEQYF. CDR3 in DNA: TGTGCCAGCAGCCAAGGTTCATTGTTGGCCGTTAACAGGGGGCGCGTTTACGAGCAGTACTTC. This chain links TRBV14 with TRBJ2-7; 9 bases are a match to TRBD1. From germline, CDR1 is SGHDN and CDR2 FVKESK. Germline trimming cut 1 base from V and 4 bases from J; bases unmatched to any gene: 23. This CDR3 has 21 residues.

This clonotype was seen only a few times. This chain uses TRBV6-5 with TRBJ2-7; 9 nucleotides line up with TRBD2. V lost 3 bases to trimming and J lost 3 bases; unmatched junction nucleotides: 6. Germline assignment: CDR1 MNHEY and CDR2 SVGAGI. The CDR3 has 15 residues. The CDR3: CASSYAAGGSYEQYF. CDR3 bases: TGTGCCAGCAGTTATGCCGCGGGAGGGAGCTACGAGCAGTACTTC.

The CDR3 reads CASRAGSGNSNQPQHF. In DNA, the CDR3 is TGTGCCAGCAGGGCCGGTTCCGGGAATAGCAATCAGCCCCAGCATTTT. V is TRBV12-3 or TRBV12-4 and J is TRBJ1-5, with D unresolved. The CDR3 consists of 16 residues. V was shortened by 6 bases and J by 0 bases, with 15 bases between the two germline ends.

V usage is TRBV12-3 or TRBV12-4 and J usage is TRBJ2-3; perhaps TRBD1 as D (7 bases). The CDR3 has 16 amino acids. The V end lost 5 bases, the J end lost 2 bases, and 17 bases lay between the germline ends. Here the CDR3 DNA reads TGTGCCAGCAGTCTCGCGGGACAGATTTTCACAGATACGCAGTATTTT. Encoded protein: CASSLAGQIFTDTQYF.